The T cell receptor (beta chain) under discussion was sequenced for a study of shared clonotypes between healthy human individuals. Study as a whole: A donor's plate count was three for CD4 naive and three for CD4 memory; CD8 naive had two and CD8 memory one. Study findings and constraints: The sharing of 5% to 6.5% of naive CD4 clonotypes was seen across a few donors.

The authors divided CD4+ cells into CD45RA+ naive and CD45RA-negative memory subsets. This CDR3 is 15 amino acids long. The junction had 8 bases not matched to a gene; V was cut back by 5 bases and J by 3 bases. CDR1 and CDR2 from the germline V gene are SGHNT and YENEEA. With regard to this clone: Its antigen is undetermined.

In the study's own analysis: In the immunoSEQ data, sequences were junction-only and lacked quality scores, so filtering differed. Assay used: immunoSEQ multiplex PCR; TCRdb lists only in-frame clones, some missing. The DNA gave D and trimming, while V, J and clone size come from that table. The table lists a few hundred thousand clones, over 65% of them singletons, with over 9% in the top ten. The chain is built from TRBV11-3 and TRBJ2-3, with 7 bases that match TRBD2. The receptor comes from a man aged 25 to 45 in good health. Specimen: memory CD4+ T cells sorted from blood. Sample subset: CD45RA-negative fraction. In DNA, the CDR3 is TGTGCCAGCAGCCCGGGGGACTACCCTACAGATACGCAGTATTTT. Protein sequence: CASSPGDYPTDTQYF. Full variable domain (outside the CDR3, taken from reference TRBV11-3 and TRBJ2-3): EAGVVQSPRYKIIEKKQPVAFWCNPISGHNTLYWYLQNLGQGPELLIRYENEEAVDDSQLPKDRFSAERLKGVDSTLKIQPAELGDSAVYLCASSPGDYPTDTQYFGPGTRLTVL.